The source of this T cell receptor beta chain is a study of vaccination and CD4 T cells after COVID-19. Cultured CD4+ T cells had their DNA profiled by the Oncomine TCR Beta short-read assay. Via MiXCR, TCRdb re-called the PCR reads, giving one row per CDR3 protein. The table lists roughly 18,000 distinct CDR3 sequences, approximately 56% of them singletons. This clonotype was counted a few times. Its antigen is not known. Germline CDR1 and CDR2: MNHEY and SVGAGI. The CDR3 totals 15 residues. The V gene lost 0 bases and the J gene lost 4 bases, with 12 bases spanning the gap. Time point: late sampling 161 to 241 days after vaccination in a few convalescent patients. Treatment specified: roughly ten-day PBMC culture with coronavirus spike peptide pools or control peptides (ViraFEST assay).

The chain employs TRBV6-5 and TRBJ2-5; no firm D call. The receptor was derived from a human donor who had recovered from COVID-19. Sequencing was performed on CD4+ T cells from blood, cultured in vitro, taken about 7 months after SARS-CoV-2 vaccination. CDR3: CASSYSVGSVETQYF. The CDR3 DNA reads TGTGCCAGCAGTTACTCAGTAGGGTCGGTAGAGACCCAGTACTTC.